Shown below are 16 T cell receptor beta chains from a single sample sequenced in a study of identical twins. TCRdb ran MiXCR on the 5' RACE reads and lists one entry per CDR3 protein. The repertoire holds approximately 530,000 distinct CDR3 sequences, with around 24% as singletons. These same data were also listed under a study on yellow fever vaccine responses in identical twins.

The sample was CD4+ T cells sorted from blood. The receptors shown here come from a woman younger than 35 in good health.

This clonotype has a count of ten or more. The V call is TRBV3-1, the J call TRBJ1-2; D perhaps matches TRBD1 (6 bases). There are 13 residues in the CDR3. Trimming pared 2 bases from V and 5 bases from J, leaving 9 bases between. Per the germline V gene, CDR1 is LGHDT and CDR2 is YNNKEL (reference sequence). The CDR3 is CASSQRTEYGYTF. CDR3 nucleotides: TGTGCCAGCAGCCAACGGACAGAATATGGCTACACCTTC.

This clonotype was seen a few times. The chain carries TRBV10-3 and TRBJ1-1; D ambiguous. This CDR3 has 13 amino acids. Germline loops: CDR1 ENHRY, CDR2 SYGVKD. The V end was cut by 11 bases, the J end by 1 base, with 14 bases between. The CDR3 region has the DNA TGTGCCTTGCGAGCGGACGGGAACACTGAAGCTTTCTTT. It is translated as CALRADGNTEAFF.

This clonotype was detected a few times. The chain uses TRBV7-2 and TRBJ1-1, with D possibly matching TRBD1 (5 bases). Trimming cost V 5 bases and J 0 bases, with 10 bases left between them. Germline V gene data show CDR1 as SGHTA and CDR2 as FQGNSA. The CDR3 covers 14 residues. CDR3 loop: CASSKTGLNTEAFF. The CDR3 nucleotides read TGTGCCAGCAGCAAAACAGGACTGAACACTGAAGCTTTCTTT.

CDR3 region: CASRYGPRNTEAFF. DNA for the CDR3: TGTGCCAGCAGGTACGGGCCGCGGAACACTGAAGCTTTCTTT. The chain recombines TRBV12-3 or TRBV12-4 with TRBJ1-1; D gene unclear. The CDR3 runs to 14 residues. Trimming removed 6 bases from V and 1 base from J, with 12 bases in between.

This clonotype was seen a handful of times. The genes are TRBV7-9 and TRBJ2-2; D might be TRBD1 or TRBD2, each matching 6 bases. Germline V gives CDR1 SEHNR, CDR2 FQNEAQ (reference sequence). V lost 2 bases and J lost 7, with 17 bases in between. This CDR3 has 16 amino acids. The CDR3 is CASSLSPGGLIGELFF. The CDR3 DNA sequence: TGTGCCAGCAGCTTAAGTCCCGGGGGCCTGATCGGGGAGCTGTTTTTT.

The V and J genes are TRBV15 and TRBJ2-5; D is possibly TRBD1 or TRBD2 (5 bases each). V lost 1 base and J 5 bases, leaving 14 bases between the germline ends. Germline V gene data show CDR1 as LNHNV and CDR2 as YYDKDF (reference sequence). The CDR3 totals 15 residues. CDR3 sequence reads: CATSRVFWGMETQYF. Here the CDR3 DNA reads TGTGCCACCAGCAGAGTTTTTTGGGGGATGGAGACCCAGTACTTC. The complete variable domain, with remaining parts taken from reference TRBV15 and TRBJ2-5, reads DAMVIQNPRYQVTQFGKPVTLSCSQTLNHNVMYWYQQKSSQAPKLLFHYYDKDFNNEADTPDNFQSRRPNTSFCFLDIRSPGLGDTAMYLCATSRVFWGMETQYFGPGTRLLVL.

The chain uses TRBV24-1 and TRBJ1-5; the D is unclear. Germline CDR1 KGHDR, CDR2 SFDVKD. V was shortened by 3 bases and J by 6 bases, with 8 bases between the two germline ends. The CDR3 runs 13 residues. The CDR3 DNA reads as TGTGCCACCAGTGATACTCCAGGTCAGCCCCAGCATTTT. Encoded protein: CATSDTPGQPQHF.

The gene calls are TRBV28 and TRBJ2-6, with 15 bases lining up with TRBD2. Trimming cost V 5 bases and J 0 bases; bases outside gene matches: 8. The CDR3 consists of 20 residues. Germline lookup yields CDR1 MDHEN and CDR2 SYDVKM. CDR3 bases: TGTGCCAGCAGTGCCCCGGGACTAGCGGGGGGATTCTCTGGGGCCAACGTCCTGACTTTC. Its protein product is CASSAPGLAGGFSGANVLTF.

V is TRBV11-2 and J is TRBJ1-3, with D tentatively TRBD1 (6 bases). The V end lost 3 bases, the J end lost 0 bases, and 12 bases lay between the germline ends. Germline V CDR1 and CDR2: SGHAT, FQNNGV. The CDR3 has 16 residues. The CDR3 coding sequence is TGTGCCAGCAGCTTCGTCGGCAGGGGCTCTGGAAACACCATATATTTT. Translating gives CASSFVGRGSGNTIYF.

This clonotype was detected only a few times. In nucleotides, the CDR3 is TGTGCCACCAGTGAGCGCGTTGTGTCGGAGCAGTTCTTC. Translated, it gives CATSERVVSEQFF. The rearrangement joins TRBV24-1 to TRBJ2-1; D unclear. Per germline, CDR1 KGHDR and CDR2 SFDVKD. CDR3 length equals 13 residues. Trimming removed 4 bases from V and 10 bases from J, with 13 bases in between.

Here the CDR3 reads CASSPGTSGRQRETQYF. In DNA form, the CDR3 reads TGTGCCAGCAGCCCCGGGACTAGCGGGAGGCAGCGAGAGACCCAGTACTTC. The rearrangement uses TRBV11-2 and TRBJ2-5, with 15 bases fitting TRBD2. Germline assignment: CDR1 SGHAT and CDR2 FQNNGV. This CDR3 spans 17 amino acids. V dropped 5 bases and J dropped 4; count of bases not matched to a gene: 8.

This chain uses TRBV10-2 with TRBJ2-6; D is unclear. The germline V and J ends were trimmed by 0 bases and 2 bases, with 5 bases remaining between them. Germline V lookup: CDR1 WSHSY, CDR2 SAAADI. The CDR3 length is 15 residues. CDR3 residues: CASSESVAGANVLTF. The CDR3 DNA reads TGCGCCAGCAGTGAGTCGGTAGCTGGGGCCAACGTCCTGACTTTC.

J is TRBJ2-4 and V is TRBV7-9; D is uncertain. Germline lookup yields CDR1 SEHNR and CDR2 FQNEAQ (reference sequence). The ends were cut back, 2 bases at V and 3 bases at J, with 8 bases in the middle. The CDR3 loop spans 14 amino acids. As DNA, the CDR3 is TGTGCCAGCAGCTTATCTCCCGGCAAAAACATTCAGTACTTC. This translates into CASSLSPGKNIQYF.

This clonotype was found a few times. The chain carries TRBV9 and TRBJ2-1; 9 bases agree with TRBD2. Germline V lookup: CDR1 SGDLS, CDR2 YYNGEE. With 4 bases clipped from V and 9 bases from J, the junction kept 11 bases outside the gene matches. The CDR3 runs to 15 residues. CDR3: CASSNRASGKGEQFF. The CDR3 DNA follows: TGTGCCAGCAGCAATAGGGCTAGCGGGAAGGGTGAGCAGTTCTTC.

The chain is built from TRBV20-1 and TRBJ2-5; unclear D gene. CDR1 is DFQATT, CDR2 SNEGSKA, per germline (reference sequence). The CDR3 has 15 amino acids. Trimming stripped 1 base from V and 4 bases from J, with 16 bases between. The CDR3 loop reads CSARALGNMGETQYF. The CDR3 DNA reads TGCAGTGCTAGAGCCTTGGGAAACATGGGAGAGACCCAGTACTTC.

The rearrangement uses TRBV5-5 and TRBJ1-6; a weak D match, TRBD1 (5 bases). This CDR3 has 15 residues. The ends were cut back, 0 bases at V and 8 bases at J, with 12 bases in the middle. CDR1 SGHKS and CDR2 YYEKEE come from the germline V gene (reference sequence). DNA for the CDR3: TGTGCCAGCAGCTTGGGGCCCAGGGCGTATTCACCCCTCCACTTT. This gives the protein CASSLGPRAYSPLHF.